The rows below give T cell receptor beta chains drawn from one sample of a study of cytomegalovirus exposure and HLA in healthy donors. The table came from immunoSEQ multiplex PCR; TCRdb's copy has only in-frame clones and leaves some out. The sample includes tens of thousands of clones, 75% to 85% of them seen just once. Material: PBMCs. The receptors here all came from a man between 50 and 59 years old in good health and CMV-seropositive. The CDR3 runs from the conserved cysteine through the conserved F or W. The D gene is left open where the match is weak. Size values are once, few and many counts, or a class for expanded clones, and some rows have none.

TRBV5-1	NA	TRBD1	TRBJ2-3	TGCGCCAGCAGCCAAGACAGGGGCGCAGATACGCAGTATTTT	CASSQDRGADTQYF
TRBV5-6	NA	NA	TRBJ2-7	TGTGCCAGCAGCTTGGGCCAGGGGTTTCCCTACGAGCAGTACTTC	CASSLGQGFPYEQYF
TRBV5-1	few	NA	TRBJ2-3	TGCGCCAGCAGCTCGGGGAGCACAGATACGCAGTATTTT	CASSSGSTDTQYF
TRBV7-2	NA	NA	TRBJ2-7	TGTGCCAGCAGCTTAGCGAGGACAGCTTATAAGTCCTACGAGCAGTACTTC	CASSLARTAYKSYEQYF
TRBV30	NA	NA	TRBJ1-4	TGTGCCTGGAGTGTACTAGTGAAAACCCTGGGAACTAATGAAAAACTGTTTTTT	CAWSVLVKTLGTNEKLFF
TRBV5-6	NA	TRBD2	TRBJ2-1	TGTGCCAGCACCCCTGGACTAGCGGGAAAGAGCTCCTACAATGAGCAGTTCTTC	CASTPGLAGKSSYNEQFF
TRBV5-1	NA	NA	TRBJ1-1	TGCGCCAGCAGCTTTACAGGGTTGAACACTGAAGCTTTCTTT	CASSFTGLNTEAFF
TRBV2	NA	TRBD2	TRBJ2-3	TGTGCCAGCAGTGGTTCGCTAGCGGGAGGAACAGATACGCAGTATTTT	CASSGSLAGGTDTQYF
TRBV19	NA	TRBD1	TRBJ2-3	TGTGCCAGTAGCCCGATAGACAGGGGCGGAGATACGCAGTATTTT	CASSPIDRGGDTQYF
TRBV5-1	once	NA	TRBJ2-1	TGCGCCAGCAGCGCAGGGTCCAGCTCCTACAATGAGCAGTTCTTC	CASSAGSSSYNEQFF
TRBV10-3	NA	NA	TRBJ2-7	TGTGCCATCAGTGAGAACAGGGCGTCTTACGAGCAGTACTTC	CAISENRASYEQYF
TRBV12-5	NA	NA	TRBJ1-1	TGTGCTAGTGCACAATCTACAGGCGCGAAGAACACTGAAGCTCTCTTT	CASAQSTGAKNTEALF
TRBV6-1	once	TRBD1	TRBJ1-5	TGTGCCAGCAGTCCAGGACAGGCTAGCAATCAGCCCCAGCATTTT	CASSPGQASNQPQHF
TRBV7-3	NA	TRBD1	TRBJ2-7	TGTGCCAGCAGCTTAGGACAGGGGGTAGACGAGCAGTACTTC	CASSLGQGVDEQYF
TRBV27	NA	NA	TRBJ2-5	TGTGCCAGCAGTTTAACCCTAGGTGGTGAAGAGACCCAGTACTTC	CASSLTLGGEETQYF
TRBV2	NA	NA	TRBJ1-1	TGTGCCAGCAGTCCAATAAGCCCCGGGGGGCTGAACACTGAAGCTTTCTTT	CASSPISPGGLNTEAFF
TRBV4-3	NA	TRBD2	TRBJ2-3	TGCGCCAGCAGCCAACAACTAGCGGGGGGCCCAGATACGCAGTATTTT	CASSQQLAGGPDTQYF
TRBV11-2	NA	NA	TRBJ2-3	TGTGCCAGCAGTCTTAGGGGGGGGCAAGCGGATACGCAGTATTTT	CASSLRGGQADTQYF
TRBV9	NA	TRBD2	TRBJ2-5	TGTGCCAGCAGCCCCCTGGTTGATGGACGGGAGGGGCAAGAGACCCAGTACTTC	CASSPLVDGREGQETQYF
TRBV5-5	NA	TRBD1	TRBJ2-7	TGTGCCAGCAGCCCCGGACAGGGGCTCTCCTACGAGCAGTACTTC	CASSPGQGLSYEQYF
TRBV5-6	NA	NA	TRBJ2-5	TGTGCCAGCACCTTAAGGGGCTGCCCCCAAGAGGCCCAGTACTTC	CASTLRGCPQEAQYF
TRBV2	NA	TRBD2	TRBJ2-1	TGTGCCAGCGAGGGACTAGCGGGGGGTATCAATGAGCAGTTCTTC	CASEGLAGGINEQFF
TRBV7-9	NA	NA	TRBJ1-6	TGTGCCAGCAGCCCCGCGGGCTATAATTCACCCCTCCACTTT	CASSPAGYNSPLHF
TRBV5-1	NA	TRBD1	TRBJ2-7	TGCGCCAGCAGCTTGATAACAGGGGGCACCTACGAGCAGTACTTC	CASSLITGGTYEQYF
TRBV5-1	once	NA	TRBJ1-2	TGCGCCAGCAGCCCCGGGACAAGTAACTATGGCTACACCTTC	CASSPGTSNYGYTF
TRBV19	few	TRBD2	TRBJ2-2	TGTGCCAGTAGGCCGCCGGGGGGGGGAGCCGGGGAGCTGTTTTTT	CASRPPGGGAGELFF
TRBV9	NA	TRBD2	TRBJ2-7	TGTGCCAGCAGCACCTCCGGGACTAGCCTCTACGAGCAGTACTTC	CASSTSGTSLYEQYF
TRBV28	few	TRBD2	TRBJ2-5	TGTGCCAGCAGTTTACTAGGGACTAGCGGGGGGGCCTGGGAGACCCAGTACTTC	CASSLLGTSGGAWETQYF
TRBV5-1	NA	NA	TRBJ1-1	TGCGCCAGCAGCTTTCAGGGCGCGAACACTGAAGCTTTCTTT	CASSFQGANTEAFF
TRBV21-1	NA	NA	TRBJ2-7	TGTGTCAGCAGTGGGGGGCTAGCGGGGGGCTCCCTGTACGAGCAGTACTTC	CVSSGGLAGGSLYEQYF
TRBV28	NA	NA	TRBJ2-7	TGTGCCAGCAGTTTATTAGTCAGGGGCCACGAGCAGTACTTC	CASSLLVRGHEQYF
TRBV5-1	NA	TRBD1	TRBJ1-4	TGCGCCAGCAGCTCCAGGGGGCAAGAGGGAAAACTGTTTTTT	CASSSRGQEGKLFF
TRBV19	few	TRBD1	TRBJ1-1	TGTGCCAGTAGTATATACGGGACAGGGATCACTGAAGCTTTCTTT	CASSIYGTGITEAFF
TRBV5-1	NA	TRBD1	TRBJ2-7	TGCGCCAGCAGCGTGGGACAGCGAAGCGACTACGAGCAGTACTTC	CASSVGQRSDYEQYF
TRBV9	NA	NA	TRBJ2-1	TGTGCCAGCAGCGTTCGTACAACCTACAATGAGCAGTTCTTC	CASSVRTTYNEQFF
TRBV6-5	NA	NA	TRBJ2-2	TGTGCCAGCAGTACGACAGGCACCGGGGAGCTGTTTTTT	CASSTTGTGELFF
TRBV9	NA	NA	TRBJ2-3	TGTGCCAGCAGAGCTTATACTGGGGCGCTCACAGATACGCAGTATTTT	CASRAYTGALTDTQYF
TRBV4-2	NA	TRBD1	TRBJ2-2	TGTGCCAGCAGCCGAGAAGACAGGGGGACCGGGGAGCTGTTTTTT	CASSREDRGTGELFF
TRBV7-9	NA	TRBD2	TRBJ2-3	TGTGCCAGCAGTCCCCAGGCGGGAGCGGAAAATACGCAGTATTTT	CASSPQAGAENTQYF
TRBV6-6	NA	TRBD1	TRBJ1-1	TGTGCCAGCAGTTATGGGACAGGGAACACTGAAGCTTTCTTT	CASSYGTGNTEAFF